This T cell receptor (beta chain) was sequenced for a study of cytomegalovirus exposure and HLA in healthy donors (dated by TCRdb to the late 2010s). As for the study more broadly: An earlier analysis of approximately 640 of the donors reported 250 to 300 Gb of sequence data and 100 million to 140 million unique TCR beta sequences from about 200 million T cells. An early release covering 550 to 700 HLA-typed donors comprised 250 to 350 gigabases of sequencing data and 65 million to 100 million unique TCR sequences. Among the approximately 430 genotyped donors, more than 70% belonged to the genetic ancestry cluster associated with self-reported Caucasian donors. The study was designed to test whether signatures of past pathogen exposure could be identified by cataloging public T cell receptors. Using immunosequencing, the study profiled T cell repertoires from about 610 subjects and related those repertoires to cytomegalovirus serostatus. A separate validation cohort of approximately 130 different subjects was used in addition to the roughly 620-subject first cohort. To predict cytomegalovirus infection status, the study combined high-throughput TCR immunosequencing, statistical association of individual TCRs with disease status, and machine learning. A later analysis re-examined previously published TCR beta repertoires from over 500 donors and added high-resolution HLA genotyping to investigate patterns of TCR occurrence. Rather than using new phenotypic data, the later analysis identified candidate immune exposures from TCR beta sequences and from how often those sequences occurred across donors. In an earlier analysis of a few hundred of the donors, high-throughput TCR beta sequencing was used to judge whether each TCR beta V gene segment behaved as functional or pseudogenic. Alongside the repertoire data, information on donor age, sex, ethnicity and CMV serostatus was compiled. In a later genetic analysis, genome-wide SNP genotypes for about 65% of the roughly 700 donors were used, and that subset was treated as a discovery cohort. Every discovery cohort repertoire had been produced on one sequencing platform. HLA typing covered class I and class II loci at four-digit resolution. Typing coverage varied by locus: roughly 629-630 donors for A, B, C, DRB1 and DQB1; some 520 for DQA1; 600 to 610 for DPA1; approximately 470 for DPB1. About 5 DR-DQ haplotypes were handled as single units for association and clustering, since linkage in the cohort was strong. Across 398 genotyped donors of the cohort, an average of approximately 240,000 unique TCR beta nucleotide sequences per donor were sequenced, and about a sixth of those sequences were non-productive.

From the cysteine through the phenylalanine, the CDR3 covers 14 amino acids. Only the CDR3 part of the read is kept: 42 bases, read in frame from the first base. The germline V gene (reference sequence) gives CDR1 as SGHNT and CDR2 as YYREEE. For this chain, trimming is 4 bases at the V end and 2 bases at the J end, and the number of junction bases without a gene match is 1. The sample holds a few counts of this clone. This clone's antigen is unknown. Base qualities are missing; no much larger clone stands one base away. Libraries were constructed by the immunoSEQ multiplex PCR assay. For the multiplex PCR, a mixture combining 60 forward primers for TCR Vbeta segments and 13 reverse primers for TCR Jbeta segments was used. The CDR3 region of rearranged TCR beta genes was amplified from genomic DNA with a multiplex PCR assay. On the Illumina HiSeq System, the amplified TCR beta libraries were sequenced as 87-base-pair reads. In the source study's methods: A later analysis counted some 74 million unique TCR beta chains across the 666 repertoires, and 10 million to 12 million of these chains were shared by at least two donors. To remove PCR and sequencing errors, raw reads were error-corrected and collapsed into unique sequences using a nearest-neighbor algorithm that merged closely related sequences. To assign V, D and J gene segments, CDR3 sequences were aligned to IMGT reference sequences. For a sequence to be retained, at least a six-nucleotide match to both a V gene segment and a J gene segment was required. A rearrangement was called productive if the CDR3 had no stop codons and remained in frame with V and J, and every other rearrangement was called non-productive. CDR3 was defined by IMGT convention, running from the second conserved V-encoded cysteine to the conserved J-encoded phenylalanine. Sequences without an unambiguous match to a single V gene segment were excluded from the earlier analysis of about 640 of the donors. In an earlier analysis of about 590 of the donors, a V segment was called functional when productive rearrangements were above 56.7%, and segregating when the standard deviation between donors exceeded 5%. A statistical classification framework was built to diagnose cytomegalovirus status from the catalog of TCR beta chain sequences. V and J gene assignment, in a later analysis, came from comparing TCR nucleotide sequences with IMGT/GENE-DB human TR gene sequences. The TCRdist pipeline was used in a later analysis to assign CDR3 sequences and most-parsimonious VDJ recombination scenarios. In a later analysis, each TCR beta chain was defined by its CDR3 amino acid sequence together with its V-gene family, and reads without a unique V-gene family were excluded. A later analysis removed several hundred highly shared, low-generation-probability nucleotide sequences to deal with suspected cross-contamination and a sequencing artifact. In a later analysis, a clonal expansion index for each public chain was calculated from normalized within-repertoire ranks of inferred template counts. In a later analysis, generation probabilities were computed with a VDJ recombination model fitted to out-of-frame rearrangements, and the resulting probabilities were checked against IGoR. A later analysis scored TCR-TCR, TCR-HLA and TCR-CMV co-occurrence with hypergeometric tests, applying a repertoire-size bias correction to TCR pairs. A later analysis estimated false discovery rates by permuting HLA or CMV assignments 20 times. In a later analysis, co-occurring TCRs were grouped with DBSCAN, and TCRdist sequence similarity was added when clustering was performed within HLA-allele-positive subsets. Co-occurrence clustering excluded repertoires with fewer than 30,000 or more than 120,000 public chains, plus five with anomalous nucleotide sharing. What TCRdb holds here is the immuneACCESS table cut down to in-frame rearrangements. Part of the clones is not present; checked against another copy, under half of the missing clones reflect an unresolved V gene, and the others are unexplained. That table is the source of V, J and clone size, and D and trimming were worked out from the DNA. In all, the sample holds roughly 72,000 clones, and roughly 80% of those were seen once. The ten most abundant clones make up less than 25% of the sample.

The cohort was made up of around 720 healthy bone marrow donors. At the time of sampling, every cohort member was nominally healthy, though immune exposures that went unrecorded were likely present. The donor tested CMV seropositive, placing the donor among the 250 to 350 seropositive members of the cohort. Every donor gave a peripheral blood sample, and the peripheral blood mononuclear cells from that sample were used for TCR beta sequencing. The Qiagen DNeasy Blood Extraction Kit was used to extract genomic DNA from the blood cell samples. Results the study describes overall, beyond this receptor: Correlated functional status among segregating V segments might reflect linkage disequilibrium, but an unknown experimental factor could not be ruled out. For the cohort, immune exposure information was limited to CMV serostatus. In a later analysis, most CMV-associated TCR beta chains were found to appear HLA-restricted, with HLA associations seemingly driven largely by CMV exposure. When HLA alleles, especially DR and DQ, strongly co-occurred, TCR associations were difficult to assign to individual alleles. A few of the identified cytomegalovirus-associated TCR beta chains were confirmed in vitro to be specific for cytomegalovirus antigens. Most TCR sequences were observed very rarely across donors, whereas some public TCRs were present in many individuals. A cluster of highly shared sequence variants was judged likely to be a technical artifact of the sequencing pipeline. In an earlier analysis of some 500 of the donors, most TCR beta V segments appeared in productive rearrangements about 87% or about 30% of the time, broadly matching IMGT annotations. Because the 87-base-pair reads could not distinguish some IMGT-functional V segments, including TRBV6-2 and TRBV6-3, those segments were excluded. The classifier was reported to diagnose cytomegalovirus status with high specificity and sensitivity in both the original cohort and the validation cohort. The authors suggested that the approach could potentially be extended to other disease states and immunological phenotypes. Because counts were too low, about 18 rarely observed V segments, including chromosome 9 orphons, were excluded from the earlier analysis of about 500 of the donors. An association between a missense DCLRE1C variant and V-gene and J-gene trimming of TCR beta chains was found in a later genetic analysis and replicated in an independent cohort. Because some donors lacked HLA typing at each locus, the association tests relied only on the typed subset. According to a later analysis, TCR association rates differed among HLA loci, with DRB1 alleles showing the most associated TCRs and HLA-C alleles showing the fewest. The study gave a list of about 170 TCR beta chains associated with cytomegalovirus. A later analysis associated 16,951 TCR beta sequences with specific HLA alleles at a false discovery rate of 0.05. This cohort had only TCR beta chains sequenced, and the lack of alpha or paired-chain data limited which features could be detected. Compared with the roughly 670-donor mean, donors in an Asian-associated ancestry cluster had fewer N-insertions in productive TCRs, according to a later genetic analysis. A further reported finding was that TCR beta sequences accurately predicted the HLA-A and HLA-B alleles for most subjects in the first cohort. A later analysis reported that several top co-occurrence clusters appeared linked to parvovirus B19, influenza, CMV and Epstein-Barr virus. A later analysis found that HLA-associated TCR beta chains were more clonally expanded and had lower generation probabilities than equally common non-associated chains. The presence/absence analyses assumed that sequencing depth was roughly uniform across donors, and that assumption may not be true.

Sequencing input: PBMCs. The receptor was derived from a woman aged 40-49 years in good health and CMV-seropositive. The chain links TRBV5-4 with TRBJ2-1; 9 bases in the middle match TRBD1. The DNA reads TGTGCCAGCAGCCGGACAGGGGCCTACAATGAGCAGTTCTTC. This is translated as CASSRTGAYNEQFF.